This passage covers 21 T cell receptor beta chains from one sample sequenced in a study of blood T cell repertoires in COVID-19. The protocol was immunoSEQ multiplex PCR, while the TCRdb copy is restricted to in-frame clones and leaves out a portion. The repertoire has about 180,000 clones, about 91% of them found once; the top ten carry 1.6%. What was sequenced was peripheral blood. These receptors came from a woman between 50 and 59 years old with acute or convalescent COVID-19.

The gene calls are TRBV7-9 and TRBJ1-2; 10 nucleotides line up with TRBD1. Trimming cost V 0 bases and J 9 bases; bases outside gene matches: 4. The V gene's germline CDR1 is SEHNR and CDR2 FQNEAQ (reference sequence). The CDR3 extends over 14 amino acids. This CDR3 reads CASSLARDRGRYTF. The CDR3 coding sequence is TGTGCCAGCAGCTTAGCTCGGGACAGGGGACGCTACACCTTC.

The table lists this clone with a count of one. CDR3 coding DNA: TGTGCCAGCAGCCAACGAGGCACAGATACGCAGTATTTT. Translating it yields CASSQRGTDTQYF. This rearrangement joins TRBV3-1 (or the pseudogene TRBV3-2) to TRBJ2-3, with D unresolved. V lost 2 bases and J lost 1, with 4 bases in between. The CDR3 runs to 13 residues. Germline loops: CDR1 LGHDT, CDR2 YNNKEL (reference sequence).

This rearrangement joins TRBV18 to TRBJ2-2; D perhaps matches TRBD2 (6 bases). The CDR3 spans 14 residues. Trimming removed 7 bases from V and 0 bases from J, with 9 bases in between. Germline assignment: CDR1 KGHSH and CDR2 LQKENI. The CDR3 sequence is CASFGGANTGELFF. Written as DNA, the CDR3 is TGTGCCAGCTTTGGCGGGGCGAACACCGGGGAGCTGTTTTTT.

The chain has TRBV5-4 and TRBJ2-3, with TRBD1 as a possible D gene (7 bases). This CDR3 region has 14 residues. Trimming shortened V by 5 bases and J by 4 bases, and 14 bases separated the two germline ends. Germline CDR1 and CDR2: SGHNT and YYREEE (reference sequence). CDR3 in amino acids: CASRWQGEADTQYF. CDR3 bases: TGTGCCAGCAGGTGGCAGGGGGAGGCAGATACGCAGTATTTT.

The chain recombines TRBV20-1 with TRBJ1-1; D is ambiguous. V was pared by 5 bases and J by 11 bases, with 15 bases between. Germline assignment: CDR1 DFQATT and CDR2 SNEGSKA (reference sequence). The CDR3 runs 11 residues. CDR3 residues: CSAEWESLAFF. CDR3 in DNA: TGCAGTGCTGAGTGGGAGAGCTTGGCTTTCTTT.

The chain employs TRBV3-1 (or the pseudogene TRBV3-2) and TRBJ1-4; the match to TRBD1 covers 12 bases. The V and J ends lost 4 bases and 8 bases, in that order; junction bases with no gene match: 5. This CDR3 spans 15 amino acids. Looked up from germline, CDR1 is LGHDT and CDR2 is YNNKEL (reference sequence). CDR3 bases: TGTGCCAGCAGCCTCCCGGGACAGGGGGCGGAAAAACTGTTTTTT. Protein product: CASSLPGQGAEKLFF.

The chain uses TRBV6-2 or TRBV6-3 and TRBJ1-3; D unclear. V was clipped by 5 bases and J by 0 bases, with 5 bases between them. Germline V gene lookup returns CDR1 MNHEY and CDR2 SVGEGT. This CDR3 is built from 13 residues. CDR3 sequence reads: CASSLFSGNTIYF. CDR3 sequence (DNA): TGTGCCAGCAGTCTTTTCTCTGGAAACACCATATATTTT.

On this clone itself: Relative to the germline gene, one junction end is altered; a read error may explain this. The genes are TRBV19 and TRBJ1-3, with a possible D match to TRBD1 (6 bases). There are 12 residues in the CDR3. CDR1 LNHDA and CDR2 SQIVND come from the germline V gene (reference sequence). The CDR3 DNA reads TGTGCCAGTACCGATAAGGGGGTCCCAAGCCTGTTT. Translating it yields CASTDKGVPSLF.

The gene calls are TRBV3-1 (or the pseudogene TRBV3-2) and TRBJ2-1; 10 positions match TRBD2. V was clipped by 1 base and J by 4 bases; unmatched bases: 4. This CDR3 has 16 residues. Germline V gene lookup returns CDR1 LGHDT and CDR2 YNNKEL (reference sequence). Here the CDR3 DNA reads TGTGCCAGCAGCCAAGGAGTAGCGGGAGGATACAATGAGCAGTTCTTC. Protein sequence: CASSQGVAGGYNEQFF.

The V gene is TRBV9, the J gene TRBJ2-2; 7 bases are shared with TRBD1. The CDR3 runs to 13 residues. CDR1 is SGDLS and CDR2 is YYNGEE in the germline V gene. V lost 6 bases to trimming and J lost 6 bases; unmatched junction nucleotides: 5. CDR3 sequence: CASTPGGSGELFF. DNA for the CDR3: TGTGCCAGCACCCCAGGGGGTTCCGGGGAGCTGTTTTTT.

V gene TRBV30 combines with J gene TRBJ1-1; weak D call: TRBD1 (6 bases). Between the trimmed V and J ends, which lost 5 bases and 2 bases, there was a span of 9 bases. This CDR3 region has 12 residues. From germline, CDR1 is GTSNPN and CDR2 SVGIG (reference sequence). This CDR3 is CAWGQKNTEAFF. DNA for the CDR3: TGTGCCTGGGGACAGAAAAACACTGAAGCTTTCTTT.

The chain links TRBV7-2 to TRBJ2-6; TRBD2 agrees at 10 bases. Losses at the gene ends were 0 bases for V and 1 base for J; bases not matched to a gene: 3. CDR3 length: 18 amino acids. Germline V gives CDR1 SGHTA, CDR2 FQGNSA. The CDR3 sequence: CASSLALAGLSGANVLTF. The CDR3 DNA is TGTGCCAGCAGCTTAGCACTAGCGGGGTTATCTGGGGCCAACGTCCTGACTTTC.

The chain couples TRBV7-2 to TRBJ1-1, with D possibly being TRBD1 (5 bases). The CDR3 has 16 residues. V was shortened by 1 base and J by 0 bases, with 12 bases between the two germline ends. The germline V gene encodes CDR1 SGHTA and CDR2 FQGNSA. Written as DNA, the CDR3 is TGTGCCAGCAGCTTAGTGGCGGGACGGATGAACACTGAAGCTTTCTTT. Its protein product is CASSLVAGRMNTEAFF.

In this sample, this clone turned up a few times. The chain has TRBV19 and TRBJ2-2; 11 positions match TRBD1. The germline V gene encodes CDR1 LNHDA and CDR2 SQIVND (reference sequence). This CDR3 spans 16 amino acids. V gave up 3 bases and J gave up 4 bases; unmatched junction bases: 4. This chain's CDR3 is CASSIGQGAFTGELFF. The CDR3 coding sequence is TGTGCCAGTAGTATCGGACAGGGGGCCTTCACCGGGGAGCTGTTTTTT.

This chain connects TRBV27 to TRBJ2-1, with TRBD2 matching over 7 bases. Germline trimming cut 4 bases from V and 3 bases from J; bases unmatched to any gene: 9. The CDR3 spans 16 residues. From germline, CDR1 is MNHEY and CDR2 SMNVEV (reference sequence). The CDR3 here is CASSYLVGGGYNEQFF. The CDR3, as DNA: TGTGCCAGCAGTTATTTAGTTGGGGGGGGCTACAATGAGCAGTTCTTC.

The chain is built from TRBV30 and TRBJ1-1; D is possibly TRBD1 (5 bases). In germline, CDR1 is GTSNPN, CDR2 SVGIG (reference sequence). CDR3 length equals 12 residues. Trimming removed 1 base at V and 5 bases at J, with 8 bases between. CDR3 loop: CAWSGTPTEAFF. Written as DNA, the CDR3 is TGTGCCTGGAGTGGGACACCGACTGAAGCTTTCTTT.

The rearrangement uses TRBV13 and TRBJ1-1; a weak D match, TRBD1 (5 bases). This CDR3 comprises 17 residues. CDR1 PRHDT and CDR2 FYEKMQ come from the germline V gene (reference sequence). Deletions cut 3 bases from V and 0 bases from J, with 17 bases between. The CDR3, as DNA: TGTGCCAGCAGCTTTAGACAGCGCCCTGACATGAACACTGAAGCTTTCTTT. Its protein is CASSFRQRPDMNTEAFF.

In DNA, the CDR3 is TGCGCCAGCAGCCAAGATTTCACAGGGTTCCCCTACGAGCAGTACTTC. Translation gives CASSQDFTGFPYEQYF. This rearrangement joins TRBV4-3 to TRBJ2-7, with D maybe TRBD1 (6 bases). This CDR3 has 16 amino acids. V was trimmed by 0 bases and J by 2 bases, leaving 14 bases between them. Germline CDR1 LGHNA, CDR2 YSLEER.

The chain has TRBV30 and TRBJ2-7; possibly TRBD1 for D (6 bases). V shed 3 bases and J shed 2 bases, with 8 bases lying between them. This CDR3 comprises 12 residues. Germline CDR1 and CDR2: GTSNPN and SVGIG (reference sequence). CDR3 nucleotide sequence: TGTGCCTGGAGGGACAGCCCCTACGAGCAGTACTTC. Translated: CAWRDSPYEQYF.

The V gene is TRBV7-2, the J gene TRBJ1-4, with TRBD1 matching 11 bases. V lost 4 bases to trimming and J lost 7 bases; unmatched junction nucleotides: 5. Germline assignment: CDR1 SGHTA and CDR2 FQGNSA. The CDR3 loop spans 15 amino acids. For the CDR3, the DNA is TGTGCCAGCAGCTCTCCGGGACAGGGGGGTGAAAAACTGTTTTTT. Translation: CASSSPGQGGEKLFF.

This clone was seen only a few times. The J gene is TRBJ1-2, the V gene TRBV6-5; 7 bases align to TRBD1. From germline, CDR1 is MNHEY and CDR2 SVGAGI. J gave up 5 bases and V 5 bases, and 8 bases lay outside the gene matches. The CDR3 has 14 amino acids. The CDR3 region is CASSPGQVLYGYTF. Written as DNA, the CDR3 is TGTGCCAGCAGTCCCGGACAGGTGCTTTATGGCTACACCTTC.